Listed here are 14 T cell receptor beta chains from one sample, sequenced in a study of shared clonotypes between healthy human individuals. The assay was immunoSEQ multiplex PCR, and TCRdb's table has in-frame clones only and misses some. The data contain some 2,500,000 clones, less than 95% of them singletons. Sequencing input: naive CD4+ T cells from PBMCs. Noted subset: CD45RA+ positively selected. All receptors come from a man aged 18 to 29 in good health. Some clones in this sample may be carry-over from other donors' samples.

In DNA, the CDR3 is TGTGCCAGTAGTATTAAGGGCACCTACGAGCAGTACTTC. This codes for CASSIKGTYEQYF. The genes are TRBV19 and TRBJ2-7; D not resolved. Between the trimmed V and J ends, which lost 3 bases and 2 bases, there was a span of 8 bases. Looked up from germline, CDR1 is LNHDA and CDR2 is SQIVND (reference sequence). The CDR3 is 13 residues long.

The chain employs TRBV21-1 and TRBJ2-6; the DNA was not compared with TRBD2, the D call given in the table. TRBV21-1 is shown as a pseudogene. CDR3 length: 19 residues. CDR3 coding DNA: TGTGCCAGCAGCAAAGATTCCCTTAAAGGGAGAACGGGGGCCAACGTCCTGACTTTC. It yields the protein CASSKDSLKGRTGANVLTF.

A note on this clone: Distinct nucleotide sequences in the sample also encode this CDR3. The chain couples TRBV7-9 to TRBJ2-7, with 10 bases matching TRBD1. Trimming removed 1 base from V and 5 bases from J; junction bases left unmatched: 2. Germline V CDR1 and CDR2: SEHNR, FQNEAQ (reference sequence). CDR3 length: 14 amino acids. In nucleotides, the CDR3 is TGTGCCAGCAGCTTAGGACAGGGGGCCCACGAGCAGTACTTC. Residues: CASSLGQGAHEQYF. The variable domain in full, with the rest retrieved from reference TRBV7-9 and TRBJ2-7, is DTGVSQNPRHKITKRGQNVTFRCDPISEHNRLYWYRQTLGQGPEFLTYFQNEAQLEKSRLLSDRFSAERPKGSFSTLEIQRTEQGDSAMYLCASSLGQGAHEQYFGPGTRLTVT.

V and J are TRBV5-1 and TRBJ2-3, with D unresolved. This CDR3 spans 14 amino acids. Trimming left V 4 bases short and J 0 bases short, with 9 bases between. Germline loops: CDR1 SGHRS, CDR2 YFSETQ. CDR3 DNA: TGCGCCAGCAGCAAAGATCCTAGCACAGATACGCAGTATTTT. It encodes CASSKDPSTDTQYF.

This clone was detected only once. The gene calls are TRBV6-1 and TRBJ2-2, with D possibly TRBD2 on 5 matching bases. The CDR3 is 14 residues long. The germline V gene encodes CDR1 MNHNS and CDR2 SASEGT. V was shortened by 8 bases and J by 2 bases, with 12 bases between the two germline ends. As DNA, the CDR3 is TGTGCCAGCCTCGGCGGGCCAAACACCGGGGAGCTGTTTTTT. Amino acids: CASLGGPNTGELFF.

The chain employs TRBV7-2 and TRBJ1-3; D remains unclear. The CDR3 covers 13 residues. CDR1 and CDR2 from the germline V gene are SGHTA and FQGNSA. V lost 5 bases and J lost 1, with 6 bases in between. Here the CDR3 DNA reads TGTGCCAGCAGCCCCCTTTCTGGAAACACCATATATTTT. Its translation is CASSPLSGNTIYF.

This chain links TRBV19 with TRBJ2-2; tentative D call: TRBD1 (6 bases). Trimming took off 6 bases at V and 4 bases at J, with 15 bases between the two ends. The CDR3 totals 15 residues. The germline gives CDR1 LNHDA, CDR2 SQIVND (reference sequence). The CDR3 DNA follows: TGTGCCAGTAGCCCACCGGTGGACAGCACCGGGGAGCTGTTTTTT. Translating it yields CASSPPVDSTGELFF.

The genes are TRBV28 and TRBJ1-2; tentatively, D is TRBD1 (5 bases). The CDR3 spans 13 residues. Trimming stripped 6 bases from V and 5 bases from J, with 13 bases between. Germline lookup yields CDR1 MDHEN and CDR2 SYDVKM. The CDR3 loop is CASSSGHLYGYTF. The CDR3 nucleotides read TGTGCCAGCAGCTCCGGACATCTTTATGGCTACACCTTC.

The genes are TRBV5-1 and TRBJ1-1; TRBD1 matches at 9 bases. J was trimmed by 1 base and V by 4 bases; bases with no gene match: 2. CDR3 length: 14 amino acids. Germline loops: CDR1 SGHRS, CDR2 YFSETQ. The CDR3 reads CASSTDRGNTEAFF. The CDR3 DNA is TGCGCCAGCAGCACGGACAGGGGGAACACTGAAGCTTTCTTT.

CDR3 loop: CASRRSSREWFNNEQFF. CDR3 coding DNA: TGCGCCAGCAGACGTTCTAGTAGGGAGTGGTTCAACAATGAGCAGTTCTTC. The chain is built from TRBV5-1 and TRBJ2-1, with TRBD2 as a possible D gene (5 bases). Germline CDR1 and CDR2: SGHRS and YFSETQ. The V end was cut by 5 bases, the J end by 5 bases, with 23 bases between. This CDR3 contains 17 residues.

The genes are TRBV18 and TRBJ1-4; tentative D call: TRBD1 (6 bases). Germline assignment: CDR1 KGHSH and CDR2 LQKENI. The V end was cut by 3 bases, the J end by 8 bases, with 13 bases between. This CDR3 has 14 residues. The CDR3 reads CASSPGQGWEKLFF. In nucleotides, the CDR3 is TGTGCCAGCTCACCCGGTCAGGGGTGGGAAAAACTGTTTTTT.

The gene calls are TRBV30 and TRBJ1-1; D is unclear. Germline CDR1 reads GTSNPN; CDR2 reads SVGIG (reference sequence). CDR3 size: 13 residues. Trimming pared 4 bases from V and 5 bases from J, leaving 14 bases between. CDR3 sequence (DNA): TGTGCCTGGACCCAAGCCTTCAGGACTGAAGCTTTCTTT. Amino acid sequence: CAWTQAFRTEAFF.

This chain uses TRBV11-2 with TRBJ2-7; D unresolved. CDR3 length: 13 residues. CDR1 is SGHAT and CDR2 is FQNNGV in the germline V gene. V lost 4 bases and J lost 1, with 8 bases in between. The CDR3 here is CASSSHISYEQYF. The CDR3 DNA reads TGTGCCAGCAGCTCACACATTTCCTACGAGCAGTACTTC.

CDR3 protein: CASSNLRGQNSNQPQHF. The CDR3 DNA reads as TGTGCCAGTAGTAATTTGAGGGGACAGAATAGCAATCAGCCCCAGCATTTT. V gene TRBV19 combines with J gene TRBJ1-5; 7 positions agree with TRBD1. The V and J ends lost 4 bases and 0 bases, in that order; junction bases with no gene match: 9. There are 17 residues in the CDR3. Germline CDR1 and CDR2: LNHDA and SQIVND (reference sequence).